These T cell receptor beta chains were read from a single sample in a study of shared clonotypes between healthy human individuals. Only in-frame clones appear in the TCRdb table, and some are missing; sequencing was by immunoSEQ multiplex PCR. The sample contains millions of clones, approximately 95% of which appear only once. The sample taken for sequencing was naive CD8+ T cells sorted from blood. The source is a young man in good health. CDR3s include the opening cysteine and the closing phenylalanine or tryptophan. Fields, in order: CDR3 DNA, CDR3 protein, V gene, J gene, D gene, clone size. The D gene is left open where the match is weak. Rows may omit the clone size; those that give it use once, few, many or a size class.

CDR3 DNA: TGTGCCAGCAGTTACTCAGGGCCTGGAAACACCATATATTTT; CDR3 protein: CASSYSGPGNTIYF; V gene: TRBV6-6; J gene: TRBJ1-3; D gene: NA; clone size: NA
CDR3 DNA: TGTGCCTGGAGCCCCGGGACTCATAGCAATCAGCCCCAGCATTTT; CDR3 protein: CAWSPGTHSNQPQHF; V gene: TRBV30; J gene: TRBJ1-5; D gene: NA; clone size: once
CDR3 DNA: TGCGCCAGCAGCTTGGAGGGACAGGGGGCGGGCGAGCAGTACTTC; CDR3 protein: CASSLEGQGAGEQYF; V gene: TRBV5-1; J gene: TRBJ2-7; D gene: TRBD1; clone size: NA
CDR3 DNA: TGCGCCAGCAGCCGGCACAGCTGGGAGCGGGAGTATGAGCAGTTCTTC; CDR3 protein: CASSRHSWEREYEQFF; V gene: TRBV4-3; J gene: TRBJ2-1; D gene: TRBD2; clone size: NA
CDR3 DNA: TGTGCCAGCAGCTTGTTAGCGGGATCCTACAATGAGCAGTTCTTC; CDR3 protein: CASSLLAGSYNEQFF; V gene: TRBV5-6; J gene: TRBJ2-1; D gene: TRBD2; clone size: NA
CDR3 DNA: TGCGCCACCGAGAAAGGGGGGGTCACCAGCACAGATACGCAGTATTTT; CDR3 protein: CATEKGGVTSTDTQYF; V gene: TRBV23-1; J gene: TRBJ2-3; D gene: NA; clone size: NA
CDR3 DNA: TGTGCCAGCGTAGGTGGGACCAATCAGCCCCAGCATTTT; CDR3 protein: CASVGGTNQPQHF; V gene: TRBV6-6; J gene: TRBJ1-5; D gene: NA; clone size: few
CDR3 DNA: TGTGCCAGCAGCTCGCCCCGGGCCCCAGGCGAGCAGTACTTC; CDR3 protein: CASSSPRAPGEQYF; V gene: TRBV7-9; J gene: TRBJ2-7; D gene: NA; clone size: NA
CDR3 DNA: TGTGCCAGCAGTTACGGACACCGGAACACTGAAGCTTTCTTT; CDR3 protein: CASSYGHRNTEAFF; V gene: TRBV6-5; J gene: TRBJ1-1; D gene: NA; clone size: NA
CDR3 DNA: TGTGCCAGCACCTTGGCGGGGGAACATTCTAGCACAGATACGCAGTATTTT; CDR3 protein: CASTLAGEHSSTDTQYF; V gene: TRBV7-6; J gene: TRBJ2-3; D gene: TRBD2; clone size: NA
CDR3 DNA: TGTGCCAGCAGTTACTCGTATAAAGGGACAGACGATGAGCAGTTCTTC; CDR3 protein: CASSYSYKGTDDEQFF; V gene: TRBV6-6; J gene: TRBJ2-1; D gene: TRBD1; clone size: NA
CDR3 DNA: TGTGCCAGTAGTATTGAGGTTGCAGGTTCACCCCTCCACTTT; CDR3 protein: CASSIEVAGSPLHF; V gene: TRBV19; J gene: TRBJ1-6; D gene: NA; clone size: NA
CDR3 DNA: TGTGCCAGCAGCTTAGCCCCGGACTACGAGCAGTACTTC; CDR3 protein: CASSLAPDYEQYF; V gene: TRBV11-2; J gene: TRBJ2-7; D gene: NA; clone size: NA
CDR3 DNA: TGTGCCAGCGGCTCCTTGGGACAGGCGACTAACTATGGCTACACCTTC; CDR3 protein: CASGSLGQATNYGYTF; V gene: TRBV7-9; J gene: TRBJ1-2; D gene: TRBD1; clone size: NA
CDR3 DNA: TGTGCCAGCAGTTACTCGGGCGGGGAAGTTAACTATGGCTACACCTTC; CDR3 protein: CASSYSGGEVNYGYTF; V gene: TRBV6-5; J gene: TRBJ1-2; D gene: NA; clone size: NA
CDR3 DNA: TGTGCCAGTCAGAGGACAGGGGGACTCTACAATGAGCAGTTCTTC; CDR3 protein: CASQRTGGLYNEQFF; V gene: TRBV19; J gene: TRBJ2-1; D gene: TRBD1; clone size: NA
CDR3 DNA: TGTGCCAGTAGTCCTCCGGGACAAGTCTATGGCTACACCTTC; CDR3 protein: CASSPPGQVYGYTF; V gene: TRBV19; J gene: TRBJ1-2; D gene: NA; clone size: NA
CDR3 DNA: TGTGCCAGCAGCCAGGGGGATGGCTACACCTTC; CDR3 protein: CASSQGDGYTF; V gene: TRBV7-3; J gene: TRBJ1-2; D gene: TRBD1; clone size: NA
CDR3 DNA: TGTGCCAGCAGCTCATGGTTGGCAGGGGGCCTCTACGAGCAGTACTTC; CDR3 protein: CASSSWLAGGLYEQYF; V gene: TRBV5-6; J gene: TRBJ2-7; D gene: TRBD1; clone size: NA
CDR3 DNA: TGCGCCAGCAGCTTGAGTCAGGGGGCTGTCTATGGCTACACCTTC; CDR3 protein: CASSLSQGAVYGYTF; V gene: TRBV5-1; J gene: TRBJ1-2; D gene: TRBD1; clone size: NA
CDR3 DNA: TGTGCCAGCAGACCCTTGGGCAGGAACACTGAAGCTTTCTTT; CDR3 protein: CASRPLGRNTEAFF; V gene: TRBV27; J gene: TRBJ1-1; D gene: NA; clone size: NA
CDR3 DNA: TGTGCCAGCAGTGATCCGACAGAGACCTACGAGCAGTACTTC; CDR3 protein: CASSDPTETYEQYF; V gene: TRBV2; J gene: TRBJ2-7; D gene: NA; clone size: NA
CDR3 DNA: TGTGCCTGGAGTGGAGGGGTCTCGTCAGATACGCAGTATTTT; CDR3 protein: CAWSGGVSSDTQYF; V gene: TRBV30; J gene: TRBJ2-3; D gene: NA; clone size: NA
CDR3 DNA: TGTGCCAGCAGCGAGGGGTTGGGGTTCGAAGCTTTCTTT; CDR3 protein: CASSEGLGFEAFF; V gene: TRBV7-9; J gene: TRBJ1-1; D gene: NA; clone size: NA
CDR3 DNA: TGTGCCAGCAGCATAGCCAGGTTTACCTCCTACGAGCAGTACTTC; CDR3 protein: CASSIARFTSYEQYF; V gene: TRBV7-2; J gene: TRBJ2-7; D gene: NA; clone size: NA
CDR3 DNA: TGTGCCAGTAGTATTGTTGGACAGGGAGAAAACATTCAGTACTTC; CDR3 protein: CASSIVGQGENIQYF; V gene: TRBV19; J gene: TRBJ2-4; D gene: TRBD1; clone size: NA
CDR3 DNA: TGTGCCAGCAGCGAGACAGGTGCGGACACCGGGGAGCTGTTTTTT; CDR3 protein: CASSETGADTGELFF; V gene: TRBV9; J gene: TRBJ2-2; D gene: NA; clone size: NA
CDR3 DNA: TGCGCCAGCAGTGAGTCTACAGTACCCAGGTATTTT; CDR3 protein: CASSESTVPRYF; V gene: TRBV10-1; J gene: TRBJ2-3; D gene: NA; clone size: NA
CDR3 DNA: TGTGCCAGCAGTTACGCGACAGGGGAAGTCTTGAATGAGCAGTTCTTC; CDR3 protein: CASSYATGEVLNEQFF; V gene: TRBV6-5; J gene: TRBJ2-1; D gene: TRBD1; clone size: NA
CDR3 DNA: TGTGCCAGCAGCTCACACCCGGACAGCCGAGGGCAGCCCCAGCATTTT; CDR3 protein: CASSSHPDSRGQPQHF; V gene: TRBV7-2; J gene: TRBJ1-5; D gene: NA; clone size: once
CDR3 DNA: TGTGCCAGCAGTTACTCCTCGGGCTACGAGCAGTACTTC; CDR3 protein: CASSYSSGYEQYF; V gene: TRBV7-9; J gene: TRBJ2-7; D gene: NA; clone size: once
CDR3 DNA: TGTGCCAGCAGTACATCGGGATGGAAACACGAGCAGTACTTC; CDR3 protein: CASSTSGWKHEQYF; V gene: TRBV6-6; J gene: TRBJ2-7; D gene: NA; clone size: NA
CDR3 DNA: TGTGCCAGCAGCCTGTGGACAGGGTCTGAAGCTTTCTTT; CDR3 protein: CASSLWTGSEAFF; V gene: TRBV13; J gene: TRBJ1-1; D gene: TRBD1; clone size: NA
CDR3 DNA: TGTGCCATCAGGGGTGGACTAGCGGGAGTTTCGTCAGATACGCAGTATTTT; CDR3 protein: CAIRGGLAGVSSDTQYF; V gene: TRBV10-3; J gene: TRBJ2-3; D gene: TRBD2; clone size: NA
CDR3 DNA: TGTGCCAGCAGCTCCCGGGACAGGGTCAACCAAGAGACCCAGTACTTC; CDR3 protein: CASSSRDRVNQETQYF; V gene: TRBV7-9; J gene: TRBJ2-5; D gene: TRBD1; clone size: NA
CDR3 DNA: TGTGCCAGCAGTTACTCTGAGGGGACAGGCGGCTACACCTTC; CDR3 protein: CASSYSEGTGGYTF; V gene: TRBV6-6; J gene: TRBJ1-2; D gene: TRBD1; clone size: NA
CDR3 DNA: TGTGCCAGCAGCTACAGGAATAACTATGGCTACACCTTC; CDR3 protein: CASSYRNNYGYTF; V gene: TRBV2; J gene: TRBJ1-2; D gene: NA; clone size: NA
CDR3 DNA: TGTGCCAGCAGCGAAGGTGGCAGCTCCTACGAGCAGTACTTC; CDR3 protein: CASSEGGSSYEQYF; V gene: TRBV6-1; J gene: TRBJ2-7; D gene: NA; clone size: NA
CDR3 DNA: TGTGCCAGCAGCTTAACTCAGGGGATATGGGGAAACACCATATATTTT; CDR3 protein: CASSLTQGIWGNTIYF; V gene: TRBV7-9; J gene: TRBJ1-3; D gene: NA; clone size: once
CDR3 DNA: TGTGCCAGCAGTTGGGCAAGTGGTACTGAAGCTTTCTTT; CDR3 protein: CASSWASGTEAFF; V gene: TRBV27; J gene: TRBJ1-1; D gene: NA; clone size: NA
CDR3 DNA: TGCGCCAGCAGGAAGACAGGGCAAGAGACCCAGTACTTC; CDR3 protein: CASRKTGQETQYF; V gene: TRBV10-1; J gene: TRBJ2-5; D gene: TRBD1; clone size: NA
CDR3 DNA: TGTGCCAGCAGCTCTTACCTAGACAATGAGCAGTTCTTC; CDR3 protein: CASSSYLDNEQFF; V gene: TRBV6-5; J gene: TRBJ2-1; D gene: NA; clone size: once
CDR3 DNA: TGCGCCAGCAGCTTGGTCTATGACATGCTCTACGAGCAGTACTTC; CDR3 protein: CASSLVYDMLYEQYF; V gene: TRBV5-1; J gene: TRBJ2-7; D gene: NA; clone size: NA
CDR3 DNA: TGTGCCAGCAGCCAGGGACTAGCGGGCGACTACGAGCAGTACTTC; CDR3 protein: CASSQGLAGDYEQYF; V gene: TRBV7-2; J gene: TRBJ2-7; D gene: TRBD2; clone size: NA
CDR3 DNA: TGCGCCAGCAGTTCGGACAGGTGGACAGATACGCAGTATTTT; CDR3 protein: CASSSDRWTDTQYF; V gene: TRBV10-1; J gene: TRBJ2-3; D gene: TRBD1; clone size: NA
CDR3 DNA: TGTGCCAGCAGTGCCACTCCAACCCACTACGAGCAGTACTTC; CDR3 protein: CASSATPTHYEQYF; V gene: TRBV6-1; J gene: TRBJ2-7; D gene: NA; clone size: NA
CDR3 DNA: TGCAGCGTTATAGGGGTTGAAGCTTTCTTT; CDR3 protein: CSVIGVEAFF; V gene: TRBV29-1; J gene: TRBJ1-1; D gene: NA; clone size: NA